Below are 7 T cell receptor beta chains sequenced from a single sample in a study of identical twins. TCRdb processed the 5' RACE reads anew with MiXCR; each CDR3 protein has one entry. The sample holds hundreds of thousands of distinct CDR3 sequences, 5.5% to 6.5% seen once. Sequenced sample: naive T cells sorted from blood. All receptors come from a man between 18 and 29 years old in good health.

This clonotype was counted a few times. The gene calls are TRBV12-3 or TRBV12-4 and TRBJ2-1, with D possibly being TRBD2 (5 bases). V was pared by 7 bases and J by 7 bases, with 20 bases between. CDR3 size: 15 residues. The DNA of the CDR3 is TGTGCCAGCACCAGACGGGGTAGGTCGACAAATGAGCAGTTCTTC. Its protein is CASTRRGRSTNEQFF.

This clonotype was seen ten or more times. This chain uses TRBV4-3 with TRBJ2-7, with TRBD1 identical over 7 bases. Looked up from germline, CDR1 is LGHNA and CDR2 is YSLEER. The CDR3 extends over 17 amino acids. V was clipped by 2 bases and J by 0 bases; unmatched bases: 10. The CDR3 sequence: CASSQFTGTESSYEQYF. In DNA, the CDR3 is TGCGCCAGCAGCCAATTCACGGGGACAGAGAGCTCCTACGAGCAGTACTTC.

This clonotype was counted ten times or more. This chain links TRBV12-3 or TRBV12-4 with TRBJ2-4; D possibly uses TRBD1 or TRBD2 (5 bases each). The CDR3 spans 16 residues. V lost 1 base and J lost 0, with 10 bases in between. In DNA, the CDR3 is TGTGCCAGCAGTTTAGTGGCAGGGAGAGCCAAAAACATTCAGTACTTC. It translates to CASSLVAGRAKNIQYF.

This clonotype was seen many times. The CDR3 region has the DNA TGTGCCAGTAGTATAGTGGGGTATCGGACTGAAGCTTTCTTT. Its protein is CASSIVGYRTEAFF. The chain joins TRBV19 to TRBJ1-1; D remains ambiguous. The germline gives CDR1 LNHDA, CDR2 SQIVND (reference sequence). The CDR3 runs to 14 residues. V was cut by 1 base and J by 5 bases, with 11 bases left in between.

This clonotype was found a few times. This rearrangement joins TRBV14 to TRBJ2-2, with unresolved D. The length of the CDR3 is 15 residues. Germline-derived CDR1 and CDR2 are SGHDN and FVKESK. V lost 2 bases and J 3 bases, leaving 10 bases between the germline ends. The CDR3: CASSQFRLHTGELFF. In DNA, the CDR3 is TGTGCCAGCAGCCAATTCAGACTCCACACCGGGGAGCTGTTTTTT.

This clonotype was recorded a few times. The chain has TRBV7-9 and TRBJ2-1; no reliable D call. Germline V gene sequence: CDR1 SEHNR, CDR2 FQNEAQ (reference sequence). V dropped 4 bases and J dropped 0 bases, with 16 bases sitting between them. The CDR3 runs 17 residues. The CDR3 DNA is TGTGCCAGCAGCTCCCCGTGGGCGGCCCGCTCCTACAATGAGCAGTTCTTC. This translates into CASSSPWAARSYNEQFF.

This clonotype was counted many times. The chain combines TRBV21-1 with TRBJ2-1; TRBD1 is taken as the D call from the table, unchecked against the DNA. TRBV21-1 is a known pseudogene. The CDR3 length is 15 residues. CDR3 sequence (DNA): TGTGCCAGCAGCAAAGAGAGGGGTGTCTTCAATGAGCAGTTCTTC. Its translation: CASSKERGVFNEQFF.